This TCR beta chain is drawn from a study of cytomegalovirus exposure and HLA in healthy donors. As for the study in general: The Caucasian-associated ancestry cluster contained about 80% of the 398 genotyped donors. General study findings and limits: Over 15,000 TCR beta sequences were associated with HLA alleles at 0.05 false discovery rate in a later analysis. CMV serostatus was the sole immune exposure data available.

This clone came up a few times. Its antigen is still unknown. Vbeta (60) and Jbeta (13) primers were used in the PCR. Generated by immunoSEQ multiplex PCR, the TCRdb table keeps only in-frame clones and is missing some. The repertoire consists of 85,000 to 130,000 clones, with 60% to 75% occurring once and the leading ten covering less than 3%. The CDR3 sequence is 13 residues long. Germline CDR1 and CDR2: LGHNT and FRNRAP. V dropped 1 base and J dropped 4 bases, with 7 bases sitting between them. The chain recombines TRBV12-5 with TRBJ2-5; D uncertain. Sequenced material: PBMCs. The receptor was isolated from a male donor in good health and CMV-seropositive. CDR3 DNA sequence: TGTGCTAGTGGTTTGGCTGACTTAGAGACCCAGTACTTC. Translating gives CASGLADLETQYF.